This note documents a single T cell receptor beta chain sequence. The data are from a study of blood T cell repertoires in COVID-19. Study-level background: Sites across the United States, Italy and Spain contributed samples from acute and convalescent COVID-19.

Between the trimmed V and J ends, which lost 4 bases and 3 bases, there was a span of 13 bases. The CDR3 is 14 amino acids. Germline V gives CDR1 SGDLS, CDR2 YYNGEE. Sequencing was performed with immunoSEQ multiplex PCR; in TCRdb, only in-frame clones are kept and a portion is missing. The data contain 220,000 or so clones, under 90% of them singletons. Sequencing used peripheral blood. The sequence came from a woman in her fifties or sixties who had recovered from COVID-19. This rearrangement joins TRBV9 to TRBJ1-1; D uncertain. DNA for the CDR3: TGTGCCAGCAGCCCCCTGGGAGGACACACTGAAGCTTTCTTT. Amino acid sequence: CASSPLGGHTEAFF.